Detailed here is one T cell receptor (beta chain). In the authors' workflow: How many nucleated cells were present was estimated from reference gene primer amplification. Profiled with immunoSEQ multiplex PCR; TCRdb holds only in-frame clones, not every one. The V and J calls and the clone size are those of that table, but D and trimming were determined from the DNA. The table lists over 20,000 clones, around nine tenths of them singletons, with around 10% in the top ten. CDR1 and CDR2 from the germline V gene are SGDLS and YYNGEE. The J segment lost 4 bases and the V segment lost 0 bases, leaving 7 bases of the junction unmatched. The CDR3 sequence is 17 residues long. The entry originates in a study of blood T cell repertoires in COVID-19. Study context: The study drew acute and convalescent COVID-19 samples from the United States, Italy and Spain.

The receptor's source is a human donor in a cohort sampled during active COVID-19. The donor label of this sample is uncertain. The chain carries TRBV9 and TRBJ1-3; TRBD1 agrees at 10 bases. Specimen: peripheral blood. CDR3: CASSVAWGQGKGNTIYF. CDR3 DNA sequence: TGTGCCAGCAGCGTAGCTTGGGGACAGGGGAAAGGAAACACCATATATTTT.